The clone carrying this T cell receptor beta chain was found a few times. Its antigen is not identified. This sample is part of a study of T-cell reconstitution after alpha-beta-depleted transplantation in children. Unique molecular identifiers tagged the TCRbeta library. Each CDR3 protein gets one entry after TCRdb re-called the PCR reads with MiXCR. The sample includes approximately 230,000 distinct CDR3 sequences, about 23% of them seen just once. Study-level results: Certain patients had high TCRbeta diversity at day 60, and it came from recipient T cells and thymic progenitors that survived. The authors attributed T-cell counts and diversity one year after transplant mostly to newly produced T cells. After transplant, at about two months, alpha-beta T cells were reportedly derived from several hundred expanded graft clones.

Between the trimmed V and J ends, which lost 3 bases and 5 bases, there was a span of 19 bases. Germline V CDR1 and CDR2: SGHVS, FNYEAQ. The CDR3 has 16 residues. The TCR sequence derives from a girl aged 2-15 years with Fanconi anemia, due to receive a stem cell transplant. This specimen consisted of PBMCs, obtained before TCRalphabeta/CD19-depleted stem cell transplant. The rearrangement links TRBV7-6 to TRBJ1-1; tentatively, D is TRBD1 (5 bases). The CDR3 reads CASSFSSPNQGTEAFF. The CDR3 nucleotides read TGTGCCAGCAGCTTTTCTTCGCCTAACCAGGGAACTGAAGCTTTCTTT.